The clone carrying this TCR beta chain has just a few counts. V gave up 6 bases and J gave up 5 bases; unmatched junction bases: 11. Germline CDR1 and CDR2: DFQATT and SNEGSKA (reference sequence). This CDR3 spans 14 amino acids. A sample-barcoded 5' primer and a J-beta primer mix were used in a second PCR of about 6 to 12 cycles. TCRdb re-called the 5' RACE reads through MiXCR, storing one row per CDR3 protein. Among about 1.5 million distinct CDR3 sequences, 35% to 45% were seen once, and the ten largest hold under 5%. These data belong to a study of blood T cells in healthy people across ages. Healthy Caucasian individuals from Russia aged 6 to 90 served as donors.

This clonotype originated in a woman between 18 and 30 years old in good health. The rearrangement joins TRBV20-1 to TRBJ2-5, with 8 bases matching TRBD2. The sequencing sample was made of blood. Here the CDR3 reads CSAKTSVWSETQYF. CDR3 bases: TGCAGTGCAAAGACTAGCGTTTGGTCGGAGACCCAGTACTTC.